This TCR beta chain stems from a study of CD8 T cells in Susac syndrome. V was clipped by 6 bases and J by 6 bases, with 11 bases between them. Per germline, CDR1 MNHEY and CDR2 SVGEGT. This CDR3 is 13 amino acids long. This clonotype was detected once. Random-hexamer reverse transcription was applied to roughly 0.45 to 1 ug RNA. TCRdb reanalysed the immunoSEQ multiplex PCR reads using MiXCR and keeps one entry per CDR3 protein. The table includes just over 300,000 distinct CDR3 sequences, about 90% detected once. The source material was CD4+ T cells from PBMCs. The TCR was taken from a human donor with multiple sclerosis. This chain joins TRBV6-2 or TRBV6-3 and TRBJ2-2, with D unresolved. The CDR3 nucleotides read TGTGCCAGCAGACCACCGTACCCCGGGGAGCTGTTTTTT. It encodes CASRPPYPGELFF.